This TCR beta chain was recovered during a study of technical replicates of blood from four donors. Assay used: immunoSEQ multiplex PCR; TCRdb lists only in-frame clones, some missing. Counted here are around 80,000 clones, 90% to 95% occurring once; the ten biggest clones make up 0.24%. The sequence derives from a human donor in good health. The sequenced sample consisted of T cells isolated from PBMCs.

The CDR3 sequence: CSVELSGYNEQFF. Here the CDR3 DNA reads TGCAGCGTTGAACTTTCCGGGTACAATGAGCAGTTCTTC. The rearrangement uses TRBV29-1 and TRBJ2-1; D gene uncertain. Trimming stripped 2 bases from V and 4 bases from J, with 9 bases between. Germline V gene lookup returns CDR1 SQVTM and CDR2 ANQGSEA. CDR3 length equals 13 residues.